Below, 11 T cell receptor beta chains from the same sample are listed, as sequenced in a study of T-cell reconstitution after alpha-beta-depleted transplantation in children. Unique molecular identifiers tagged the TCRbeta library. MiXCR, applied by TCRdb to the PCR reads, yields one record per CDR3 protein. Of approximately 220,000 distinct CDR3 sequences in the sample, approximately 15% were seen once. The specimen was PBMCs, mostly from graft donor cells, collected 360 days after TCRalphabeta/CD19-depleted stem cell transplant. All receptors come from a male patient under 10 years old who had a stem cell transplant for acute lymphoblastic leukemia, so the T cells may come from the graft donor.

This clonotype was picked up a small number of times. This chain uses TRBV5-1 with TRBJ2-1; TRBD1 might be the D (5 bases). This CDR3 spans 14 amino acids. Looked up from germline, CDR1 is SGHRS and CDR2 is YFSETQ. V dropped 2 bases and J dropped 5 bases, with 11 bases sitting between them. The CDR3: CASSFQTDDNEQFF. The CDR3 nucleotides read TGCGCCAGCAGCTTCCAGACAGATGACAATGAGCAGTTCTTC.

The rearrangement links TRBV28 to TRBJ2-1; possibly TRBD2 for D (5 bases). V was trimmed by 11 bases and J by 5 bases, leaving 16 bases between them. Germline loops: CDR1 MDHEN, CDR2 SYDVKM. The CDR3 has 13 amino acids. The CDR3 loop reads CAASQDLNNEQFF. The CDR3 nucleotides read TGTGCCGCATCGCAGGACTTAAACAATGAGCAGTTCTTC.

A few counts support this clonotype. The V gene is TRBV20-1, the J gene TRBJ2-7, with TRBD2 identical over 8 bases. V shed 3 bases and J 0 bases; nucleotides not matched to a gene: 4. Germline V gene data show CDR1 as DFQATT and CDR2 as SNEGSKA (reference sequence). The CDR3 is 14 residues long. CDR3 in amino acids: CSASPLAVSYEQYF. In DNA, the CDR3 is TGCAGTGCTAGTCCACTAGCGGTCTCCTACGAGCAGTACTTC.

The chain has TRBV10-3 and TRBJ2-3; D unresolved. CDR1 and CDR2 from the germline V gene are ENHRY and SYGVKD. Trimming left V 8 bases short and J 1 base short, with 10 bases between. The CDR3 contains 13 residues. DNA for the CDR3: TGTGCCATCGGCGGCCTGGGCACAGATACGCAGTATTTT. Translation gives CAIGGLGTDTQYF.

This clonotype was detected only a few times. CDR3 region: CASSQETGANQPQHF. The CDR3 coding sequence is TGTGCCAGCAGCCAAGAAACAGGGGCCAATCAGCCCCAGCATTTT. The chain recombines TRBV3-1 with TRBJ1-5; 7 bases are shared with TRBD1. CDR3 length equals 15 residues. Germline values: CDR1 LGHDT, CDR2 YNNKEL (reference sequence). The V gene end was trimmed by 0 bases and the J gene end by 3 bases; junction bases not matched to a gene: 2.

The chain has TRBV5-1 and TRBJ2-1; D possibly corresponds to TRBD2 (6 bases). The germline V and J ends were trimmed by 2 bases and 8 bases, with 14 bases remaining between them. The CDR3 extends over 14 amino acids. CDR1 is SGHRS, CDR2 YFSETQ, per germline. CDR3 coding DNA: TGCGCCAGCAGCTTTAGACTAGTTAGCGATGAGCAGTTCTTC. It codes for CASSFRLVSDEQFF.

With regard to this clonotype: This CDR3 is missing its conserved last phenylalanine or tryptophan, likely due to a read error. V gene TRBV6-1 combines with J gene TRBJ2-7, with 7 bases aligning to TRBD1. CDR1 is MNHNS and CDR2 is SASEGT in the germline V gene. V shed 7 bases, J shed 2 bases, and the junction held 5 bases outside the gene matches. The CDR3 loop spans 13 amino acids. CDR3 coding DNA: TGTGCCAGCATTCGGGACAGCACCTACGAGCAGTACTGC. Translation: CASIRDSTYEQYC.

The chain couples TRBV6-5 to TRBJ2-7; possibly TRBD2 for D (6 bases). The CDR3 is 14 residues long. Per germline, CDR1 MNHEY and CDR2 SVGAGI. The V end lost 2 bases, the J end lost 0 bases, and 8 bases lay between the germline ends. CDR3 in DNA: TGTGCCAGCAGTTACACTAGCCGCTCCTACGAGCAGTACTTC. This gives the protein CASSYTSRSYEQYF.

The chain carries TRBV20-1 and TRBJ1-4; D is unclear. Germline loops: CDR1 DFQATT, CDR2 SNEGSKA (reference sequence). V lost 3 bases and J lost 4, with 9 bases in between. This CDR3 has 13 residues. CDR3 amino acids: CSASRLYNEKLFF. Here the CDR3 DNA reads TGCAGTGCTAGTAGACTTTATAATGAAAAACTGTTTTTT.

This clonotype was seen more than once but under ten times. CDR3 DNA: TGTGCCAGCAGCTCACTAGCGGGGTCGGTCGATGAGCAGTTCTTC. This translates into CASSSLAGSVDEQFF. The rearrangement links TRBV7-9 to TRBJ2-1; TRBD2 agrees at 10 bases. Germline trimming cut 4 bases from V and 8 bases from J; bases unmatched to any gene: 8. The CDR3 spans 15 residues. Germline V gene data show CDR1 as SEHNR and CDR2 as FQNEAQ (reference sequence). Together with reference TRBV7-9 and TRBJ2-1, the CDR3 gives the full variable domain: DTGVSQNPRHKITKRGQNVTFRCDPISEHNRLYWYRQTLGQGPEFLTYFQNEAQLEKSRLLSDRFSAERPKGSFSTLEIQRTEQGDSAMYLCASSSLAGSVDEQFFGPGTRLTVL.

Here the CDR3 DNA reads TGTGCCAGCAGTCTCAATCCGGGTCTCTACGAGCAGTACTTC. Protein sequence: CASSLNPGLYEQYF. V usage is TRBV7-2 and J usage is TRBJ2-7; no clear D gene. CDR1 is SGHTA, CDR2 FQGNSA, per germline. This CDR3 comprises 14 residues. Trimming took 6 bases from V and 3 from J, leaving 15 bases between them.